The 6 T cell receptor beta chains below were found in one sample sequenced in a study of cytotoxic CD8 clonotypes in ibrutinib-treated CLL. The assay was immunoSEQ multiplex PCR, and TCRdb's table has in-frame clones only and misses some. The sample carries 60,000 to 75,000 clones, 90% recorded once. The material was PBMCs, obtained after 12 months of ibrutinib treatment. Every receptor here comes from a human donor with chronic lymphocytic leukemia.

This sequence joins TRBV5-1 and TRBJ2-3; D remains unclear. CDR3 length equals 15 residues. V lost 0 bases to trimming and J lost 0 bases, with 8 bases between them. From germline, CDR1 is SGHRS and CDR2 YFSETQ. The CDR3 DNA reads as TGCGCCAGCAGCTTGGCCACGACTAGCACAGATACGCAGTATTTT. Translating it yields CASSLATTSTDTQYF.

The chain carries TRBV4-2 and TRBJ1-1, with D tentatively TRBD1 (6 bases). Germline V gives CDR1 LGHNA, CDR2 YNFKEQ. The CDR3 consists of 20 residues. The V gene lost 6 bases and the J gene lost 0 bases, with 29 bases spanning the gap. DNA for the CDR3: TGTGCCAGCAGTCGATTTACGGGGGGGGGCAGAGCAAAAATGAACACTGAAGCTTTCTTT. As protein: CASSRFTGGGRAKMNTEAFF.

A few counts support this clone. This chain links TRBV7-9 with TRBJ1-1, with D possibly TRBD1 on 5 matching bases. Germline V gene lookup returns CDR1 SEHNR and CDR2 FQNEAQ (reference sequence). The V end lost 5 bases, the J end lost 0 bases, and 16 bases lay between the germline ends. This CDR3 has 16 amino acids. The CDR3 is CASSQRKGVMNTEAFF. The DNA for the CDR3 is TGTGCCAGCAGCCAACGGAAAGGGGTCATGAACACTGAAGCTTTCTTT. Looking up the rest from reference TRBV7-9 and TRBJ1-1 gives the full variable domain: DTGVSQNPRHKITKRGQNVTFRCDPISEHNRLYWYRQTLGQGPEFLTYFQNEAQLEKSRLLSDRFSAERPKGSFSTLEIQRTEQGDSAMYLCASSQRKGVMNTEAFFGQGTRLTVV.

The rearrangement joins TRBV20-1 to TRBJ2-5; D is ambiguous. V gave up 6 bases and J gave up 1 base, with 3 bases separating them. The germline V gene encodes CDR1 DFQATT and CDR2 SNEGSKA (reference sequence). This CDR3 spans 10 amino acids. CDR3 loop: CSATQETQYF. As DNA, the CDR3 is TGCAGTGCAACCCAAGAGACCCAGTACTTC.

In its sample, this clone was seen a few times. The chain links TRBV14 to TRBJ2-7; 7 positions match TRBD2. This CDR3 is built from 14 residues. V shed 3 bases and J 6 bases; nucleotides not matched to a gene: 8. Germline CDR1 SGHDN, CDR2 FVKESK. This chain's CDR3 is CASSQGGRIAEQYF. The CDR3 DNA reads as TGTGCCAGCAGCCAGGGCGGGAGAATCGCCGAGCAGTACTTC.

The chain employs TRBV6-5 and TRBJ2-7; possible D gene TRBD2, 6 bases. Germline values: CDR1 MNHEY, CDR2 SVGAGI. Deletions cut 2 bases from V and 6 bases from J, with 11 bases between. The CDR3 totals 13 residues. CDR3 amino acids: CASSYRTTSEQYF. The CDR3, as DNA: TGTGCCAGCAGTTACCGGACTACATCCGAGCAGTACTTC.